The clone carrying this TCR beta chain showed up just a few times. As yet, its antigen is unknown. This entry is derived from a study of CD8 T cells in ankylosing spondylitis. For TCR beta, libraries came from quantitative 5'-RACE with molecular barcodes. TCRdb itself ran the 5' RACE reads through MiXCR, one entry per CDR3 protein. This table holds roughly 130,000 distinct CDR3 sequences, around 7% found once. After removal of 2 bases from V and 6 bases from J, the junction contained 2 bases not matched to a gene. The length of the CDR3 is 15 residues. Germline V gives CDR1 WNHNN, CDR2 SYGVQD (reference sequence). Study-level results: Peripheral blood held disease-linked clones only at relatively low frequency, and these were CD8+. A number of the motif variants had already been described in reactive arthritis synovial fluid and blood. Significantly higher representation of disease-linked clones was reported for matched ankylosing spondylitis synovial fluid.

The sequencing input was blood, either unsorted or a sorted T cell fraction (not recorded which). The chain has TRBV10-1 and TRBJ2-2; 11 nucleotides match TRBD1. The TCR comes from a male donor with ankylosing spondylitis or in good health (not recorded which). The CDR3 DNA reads TGCGCCAGCAGTGAGAGGACAGGGGGCTCCGGGGAGCTGTTTTTT. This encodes CASSERTGGSGELFF.